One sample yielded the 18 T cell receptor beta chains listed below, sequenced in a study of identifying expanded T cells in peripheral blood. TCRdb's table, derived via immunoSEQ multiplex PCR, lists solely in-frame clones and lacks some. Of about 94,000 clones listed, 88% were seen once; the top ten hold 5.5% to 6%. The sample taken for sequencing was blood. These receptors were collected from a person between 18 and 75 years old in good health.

This chain's CDR3 is CAWRGTGLYEQYF. In nucleotides, the CDR3 is TGTGCCTGGAGAGGGACAGGGTTATACGAGCAGTACTTC. This chain connects TRBV30 to TRBJ2-7; 9 positions agree with TRBD1. This CDR3 contains 13 residues. V lost 3 bases, J lost 4 bases, and 4 bases stayed unmatched. Germline CDR1 and CDR2: GTSNPN and SVGIG (reference sequence).

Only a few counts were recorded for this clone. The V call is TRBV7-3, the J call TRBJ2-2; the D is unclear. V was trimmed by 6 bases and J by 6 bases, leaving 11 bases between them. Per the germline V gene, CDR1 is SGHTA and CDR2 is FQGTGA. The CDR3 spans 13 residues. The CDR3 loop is CASSQQTAGELFF. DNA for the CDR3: TGTGCCAGCAGTCAACAAACCGCCGGGGAGCTGTTTTTT.

The CDR3 DNA sequence: TGTGCCAGTAGTATGAGGGCTGGGATAGGCACTGAAGCTTTCTTT. This gives the protein CASSMRAGIGTEAFF. V usage is TRBV19 and J usage is TRBJ1-1; the D is unclear. Per germline, CDR1 LNHDA and CDR2 SQIVND (reference sequence). This CDR3 contains 15 residues. V lost 3 bases and J lost 4, with 15 bases in between.

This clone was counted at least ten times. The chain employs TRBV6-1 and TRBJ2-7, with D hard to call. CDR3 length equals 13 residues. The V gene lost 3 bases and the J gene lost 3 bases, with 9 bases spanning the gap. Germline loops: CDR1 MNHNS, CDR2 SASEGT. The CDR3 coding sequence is TGTGCCAGCAGTGAGTTGGTGGGCTACGAGCAGTACTTC. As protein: CASSELVGYEQYF.

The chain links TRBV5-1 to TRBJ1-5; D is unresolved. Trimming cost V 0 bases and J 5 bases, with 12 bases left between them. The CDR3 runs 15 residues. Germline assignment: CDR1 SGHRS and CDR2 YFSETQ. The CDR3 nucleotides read TGCGCCAGCAGCTTGGTTGGTAGGGCGGATCAGCCCCAGCATTTT. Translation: CASSLVGRADQPQHF.

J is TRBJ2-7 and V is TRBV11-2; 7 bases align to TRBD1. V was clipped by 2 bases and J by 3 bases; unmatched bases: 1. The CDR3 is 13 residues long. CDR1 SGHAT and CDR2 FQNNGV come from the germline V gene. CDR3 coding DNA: TGTGCCAGCAGCTTAAACAGGGGCTACGAGCAGTACTTC. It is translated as CASSLNRGYEQYF.

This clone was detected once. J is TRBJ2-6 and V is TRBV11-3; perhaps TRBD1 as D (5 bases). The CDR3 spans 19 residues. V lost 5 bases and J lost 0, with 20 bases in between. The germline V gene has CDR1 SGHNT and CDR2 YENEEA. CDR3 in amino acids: CASSPLARAMNSGANVLTF. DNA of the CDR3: TGTGCCAGCAGCCCCCTGGCCAGGGCCATGAACTCTGGGGCCAACGTCCTGACTTTC.

In DNA, the CDR3 is TGTGCCTGGAGCGCAGGGACTAGCGGCAACACAGATACGCAGTATTTT. Amino acids: CAWSAGTSGNTDTQYF. This chain connects TRBV30 to TRBJ2-3; the match to TRBD2 covers 11 bases. The germline gives CDR1 GTSNPN, CDR2 SVGIG (reference sequence). CDR3 length: 16 residues. V lost 3 bases and J lost 2; bases outside the gene matches: 7.

CDR3 in DNA: TGTGCCAGCAGTAACAGGGTCCCCGCCACCTACGAGCAGTACTTC. Protein sequence: CASSNRVPATYEQYF. V is TRBV6-1 and J is TRBJ2-7; tentatively, D is TRBD1 (6 bases). The V gene's germline CDR1 is MNHNS and CDR2 SASEGT. There are 15 residues in the CDR3. V dropped 5 bases and J dropped 2 bases, with 16 bases sitting between them.

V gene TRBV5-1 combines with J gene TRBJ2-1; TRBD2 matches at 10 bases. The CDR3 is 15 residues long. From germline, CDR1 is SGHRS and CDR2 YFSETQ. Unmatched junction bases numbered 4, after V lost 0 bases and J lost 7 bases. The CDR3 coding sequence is TGCGCCAGCAGCTTGGGTAGCGGGGGGTGGAATGAGCAGTTCTTC. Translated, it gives CASSLGSGGWNEQFF.

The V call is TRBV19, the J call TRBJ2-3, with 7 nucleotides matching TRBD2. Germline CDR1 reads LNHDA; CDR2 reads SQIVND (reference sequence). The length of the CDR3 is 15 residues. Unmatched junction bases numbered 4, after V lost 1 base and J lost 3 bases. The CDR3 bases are TGTGCCAGTAGTATAGGCGGCGGGAGAACAGATACGCAGTATTTT. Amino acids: CASSIGGGRTDTQYF.

CDR3 in DNA: TGTGCCAGTAGTGGTCTAGCGGGAGGATACAATGAGCAGTTCTTC. It yields the protein CASSGLAGGYNEQFF. This chain joins TRBV19 and TRBJ2-1, with 11 bases that match TRBD2. The J segment lost 4 bases and the V segment lost 5 bases, leaving 4 bases of the junction unmatched. The CDR3 has 15 amino acids. Germline assignment: CDR1 LNHDA and CDR2 SQIVND (reference sequence).

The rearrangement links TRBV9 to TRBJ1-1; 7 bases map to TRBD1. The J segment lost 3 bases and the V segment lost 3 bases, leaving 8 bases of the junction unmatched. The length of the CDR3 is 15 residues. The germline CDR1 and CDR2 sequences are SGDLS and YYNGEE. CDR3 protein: CASSAFRDSHTEAFF. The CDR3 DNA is TGTGCCAGCAGCGCGTTCCGGGACAGTCACACTGAAGCTTTCTTT.

CDR3 bases: TGCGCCAGCACCACGGGACAGGGCACAGATACGCAGTATTTT. This codes for CASTTGQGTDTQYF. The chain uses TRBV5-1 and TRBJ2-3; TRBD1 matches 8 bases. V shed 6 bases and J 1 base; nucleotides not matched to a gene: 4. The CDR3 runs 14 residues. Germline lookup yields CDR1 SGHRS and CDR2 YFSETQ.

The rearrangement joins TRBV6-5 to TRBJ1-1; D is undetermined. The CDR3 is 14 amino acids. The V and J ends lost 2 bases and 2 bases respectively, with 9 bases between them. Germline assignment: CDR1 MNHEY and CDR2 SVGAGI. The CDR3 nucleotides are TGTGCCAGCAGTTACATGAGCGGAAACACTGAAGCTTTCTTT. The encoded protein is CASSYMSGNTEAFF.

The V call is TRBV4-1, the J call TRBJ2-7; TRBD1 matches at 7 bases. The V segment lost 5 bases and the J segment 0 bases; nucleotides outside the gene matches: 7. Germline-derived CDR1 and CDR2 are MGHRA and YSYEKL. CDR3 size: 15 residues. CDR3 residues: CASSSRDSNSYEQYF. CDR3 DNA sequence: TGCGCCAGCAGCTCACGGGACAGCAACTCCTACGAGCAGTACTTC.

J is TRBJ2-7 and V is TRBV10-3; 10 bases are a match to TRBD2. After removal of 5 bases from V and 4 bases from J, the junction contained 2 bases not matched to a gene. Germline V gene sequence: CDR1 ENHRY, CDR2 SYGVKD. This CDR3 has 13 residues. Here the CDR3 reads CAISSSGSYEQYF. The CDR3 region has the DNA TGTGCCATCAGTTCTAGCGGGAGTTACGAGCAGTACTTC.

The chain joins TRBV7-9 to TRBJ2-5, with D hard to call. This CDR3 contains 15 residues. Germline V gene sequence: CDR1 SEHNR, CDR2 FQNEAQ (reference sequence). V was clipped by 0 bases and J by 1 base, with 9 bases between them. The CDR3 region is CASSLARASQETQYF. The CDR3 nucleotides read TGTGCCAGCAGCTTAGCGCGAGCTAGCCAAGAGACCCAGTACTTC.